The clone carrying this T cell receptor beta chain was counted only a few times. V lost 6 bases to trimming and J lost 3 bases, with 9 bases between them. This CDR3 spans 12 amino acids. Germline loops: CDR1 SNHLY, CDR2 FYNNEI. The sample is drawn from a study of cytomegalovirus exposure and HLA in healthy donors. PCR employed 60 Vbeta and 13 Jbeta primers. Clones were read by immunoSEQ multiplex PCR, and TCRdb kept only the in-frame ones, dropping some. The table includes fewer than 200,000 clones, about 85% detected once. The rearrangement uses TRBV2 and TRBJ2-7; weak D call: TRBD1 (6 bases). The TCR was taken from a man aged 18 to 29 in good health and CMV-seropositive. The sequenced sample was PBMCs. The CDR3: CASRMDSYEQYF. Written as DNA, the CDR3 is TGTGCCAGCAGGATGGACAGCTACGAGCAGTACTTC.